What follows describes a single TCR beta chain. Primers: 60 Vbeta forward and 13 Jbeta reverse. Here immunoSEQ multiplex PCR was the method, and the copy in TCRdb shows in-frame clones only, minus some. The profile covers roughly 220,000 clones, with roughly 84% appearing a single time and about 1.8% taken by the ten largest. The entry originates in a study of cytomegalovirus exposure and HLA in healthy donors. Germline lookup yields CDR1 MNHEY and CDR2 SMNVEV (reference sequence). V lost 3 bases and J 1 base, leaving 6 bases between the germline ends. The CDR3 length is 13 residues. The chain has TRBV27 and TRBJ1-2; D ambiguous. Source material: PBMCs. This sequence originates from a man between 45 and 60 years old in good health and CMV-seronegative. The CDR3 loop is CASSFTVNYGYTF. CDR3 in DNA: TGTGCCAGCAGTTTCACAGTTAACTATGGCTACACCTTC.